This TCR beta chain was captured by sequencing in a study of blood T cell repertoires in COVID-19. Overall study: The United States, Italy and Spain supplied acute and convalescent COVID-19 samples. Nucleic acid was either cDNA or gDNA, and it came from T cells, B-cell-depleted T cells, or PBMCs.

Authors' methods: The assay estimated nucleated cells by amplifying reference gene primers. This table comes from immunoSEQ multiplex PCR, and its TCRdb copy is limited to in-frame clones, with some not included. V and J calls and clone size come straight from that table; D and trimming were deduced from the DNA. This table holds fewer than 60,000 clones, about 86% found once. This clone was counted a few times. Seattle patients were enrolled while actively infected and followed longitudinally. CDR1 and CDR2 from the germline V gene are SNHLY and FYNNEI. Losses at the gene ends were 4 bases for V and 4 bases for J; bases not matched to a gene: 2. CDR3 length: 15 residues.

The source material was peripheral blood. The chain employs TRBV2 and TRBJ2-1; 12 bases map to TRBD2. The sequence was obtained from an older woman with COVID-19, enrolled during active disease. The CDR3 here is CASSGLAGAYNEQFF. CDR3 nucleotide sequence: TGTGCCAGCAGTGGACTAGCGGGAGCATACAATGAGCAGTTCTTC.